The clone carrying this T cell receptor (beta chain) was counted at least ten times. The antigen is undetermined. Isolation of naive CD8 T cells was achieved by sorting on a CD8+CD4-CCR7+CD45RA+ phenotype. Libraries of bulk TCR were made by previously described methods (with listed TCR primers). MiXCR was run by TCRdb on the PCR reads, yielding one entry per CDR3 protein. Of about 54,000 distinct CDR3 sequences listed, about 25% are singletons. The source of the sample is a study of molecular identifiers for immune sequencing clone quantification. Broader study findings: Clones that had above 20 RNA copies took up over 97% of effector molecules but under 1% in naive cells.

The sample taken for sequencing was naive CD8+ T cells from blood, with Jurkat cell RNA spiked in. Subset meaning: FACS-sorted CD8+CD4-CCR7+CD45RA+ naive T cells. This sequence originates from a human donor in good health. Some libraries in this study had Jurkat cell RNA spiked in.

As DNA, the CDR3 is TGTGCCAGCAGTGATAGTAGCATGGTTAAAAACATTCAGTACTTC. Translating gives CASSDSSMVKNIQYF. The rearrangement uses TRBV2 and TRBJ2-4; no firm D call. Germline CDR1 and CDR2: SNHLY and FYNNEI. V gave up 3 bases and J gave up 4 bases, with 13 bases separating them. This CDR3 has 15 residues.